These 27 T cell receptor beta chains were sequenced from one sample in a study of regulatory T cells in long-lasting Graves disease. CDR3 regions were amplified by Arm-PCR using iRepertoire HTBI primers to build TCR beta libraries. MiXCR, applied by TCRdb to the multiplex PCR reads, yields one record per CDR3 protein. Of about 440,000 distinct CDR3 sequences in the sample, about a sixth were seen once. Time point: newly diagnosed GD, antithyroid drugs for less than 3 months. PBMC-derived RNA was used for the TCR library. These data also formed part of another study, on T cells in Graves' hyperthyroidism and ophthalmopathy.

Here the sequenced sample was peripheral blood mononuclear cells (PBMCs), taken at new diagnosis, from a patient treated with antithyroid drugs. These receptors were collected from a woman aged 30 to 39 with Graves disease.

This clonotype has ten or more counts. The chain links TRBV2 to TRBJ1-1; unclear D gene. Germline assignment: CDR1 SNHLY and CDR2 FYNNEI. The CDR3 length is 11 residues. Between the trimmed V and J ends, which lost 7 bases and 2 bases, there was a span of 5 bases. CDR3 protein: CASMLNTEAFF. The CDR3 DNA reads TGTGCCAGCATGCTAAACACTGAAGCTTTCTTT.

This sequence joins TRBV7-2 and TRBJ1-1; D is ambiguous. Trimming took 5 bases from V and 1 from J, leaving 11 bases between them. Germline V gives CDR1 SGHTA, CDR2 FQGNSA. The CDR3 is 14 amino acids. CDR3 nucleotides: TGTGCCAGCAGCCCCACCGCAGAGAACACTGAAGCTTTCTTT. Protein sequence: CASSPTAENTEAFF. The full variable domain, in which reference TRBV7-2 and TRBJ1-1 provide the parts outside the CDR3, is GAGVSQSPSNKVTEKGKDVELRCDPISGHTALYWYRQSLGQGLEFLIYFQGNSAPDKSGLPSDRFSAERTGGSVSTLTIQRTQQEDSAVYLCASSPTAENTEAFFGQGTRLTVV.

V is TRBV5-1 and J is TRBJ2-3, with TRBD2 matching 8 bases. CDR1 SGHRS and CDR2 YFSETQ come from the germline V gene. This CDR3 region has 14 residues. Germline trimming cut 0 bases from V and 10 bases from J; bases unmatched to any gene: 7. Here the CDR3 reads CASSLGTSSPPQYF. CDR3 nucleotide sequence: TGCGCCAGCAGCTTGGGGACTAGCTCTCCGCCGCAGTATTTT.

The chain employs TRBV10-3 and TRBJ2-1; the D gene is possibly TRBD1 (6 bases). The CDR3 runs 15 residues. V lost 4 bases, J lost 5 bases, and 15 bases lay in between. The germline CDR1 and CDR2 sequences are ENHRY and SYGVKD. The CDR3 bases are TGTGCCATCAGTGGGTCCTACAGGGCCGACAATGAGCAGTTCTTC. Amino acids: CAISGSYRADNEQFF.

This clonotype was seen many times. The chain carries TRBV20-1 and TRBJ2-6; D assignment may be TRBD1 or TRBD2 (5 bases each). V was shortened by 0 bases and J by 2 bases, with 14 bases between the two germline ends. The CDR3 is made up of 17 amino acids. Germline lookup yields CDR1 DFQATT and CDR2 SNEGSKA (reference sequence). CDR3: CSARDRDAFTGANVLTF. CDR3 bases: TGCAGTGCTAGAGATCGGGACGCTTTCACTGGGGCCAACGTCCTGACTTTC.

This rearrangement joins TRBV20-1 to TRBJ1-5; 10 nucleotides line up with TRBD1. The CDR3 is made up of 14 amino acids. Unmatched junction bases numbered 8, after V lost 6 bases and J lost 6 bases. Germline CDR1 reads DFQATT; CDR2 reads SNEGSKA (reference sequence). The CDR3 DNA reads TGCAGTGCAACCGGGACAGGGGAATCTCAGCCCCAGCATTTT. The encoded protein is CSATGTGESQPQHF.

The rearrangement joins TRBV4-1 to TRBJ1-2; D not certain. V was trimmed by 0 bases and J by 7 bases, leaving 15 bases between them. Germline V gene lookup returns CDR1 MGHRA and CDR2 YSYEKL. This CDR3 spans 15 amino acids. CDR3 bases: TGCGCCAGCAGCCAAGAGATTAGTAGTGGCCGTGGCTACACCTTC. It yields the protein CASSQEISSGRGYTF.

The table lists this clonotype with many counts. The chain has TRBV20-1 and TRBJ1-2; D gene uncertain. CDR3 size: 14 residues. The V and J ends lost 1 base and 4 bases respectively, with 13 bases between them. Looked up from germline, CDR1 is DFQATT and CDR2 is SNEGSKA (reference sequence). CDR3 nucleotide sequence: TGCAGTGCTAGAGTGCCCAGGACCGTCTATGGCTACACCTTC. Protein product: CSARVPRTVYGYTF.

This clonotype was counted only a few times. This sequence joins TRBV6-1 and TRBJ2-2, with D perhaps matching TRBD1 (5 bases). Per the germline V gene, CDR1 is MNHNS and CDR2 is SASEGT. The V and J ends lost 5 bases and 5 bases respectively, with 12 bases between them. The CDR3 loop spans 14 amino acids. CDR3 DNA sequence: TGTGCCAGCAGTCCCCGGACACTTACCGGGGAGCTGTTTTTT. Translating gives CASSPRTLTGELFF.

This clonotype came up many times. V and J are TRBV27 and TRBJ2-1; 14 nucleotides match TRBD2. CDR1 MNHEY and CDR2 SMNVEV come from the germline V gene (reference sequence). The CDR3 contains 16 residues. V shed 4 bases, J shed 4 bases, and the junction held 3 bases outside the gene matches. CDR3 nucleotide sequence: TGTGCCAGCAGTTCACGACTAGCGGGAGGGTACAATGAGCAGTTCTTC. Amino acids: CASSSRLAGGYNEQFF.

Many counts were recorded for this clonotype. The V gene is TRBV15, the J gene TRBJ2-3; TRBD2 aligns across 9 bases. Germline V CDR1 and CDR2: LNHNV, YYDKDF (reference sequence). This CDR3 comprises 17 residues. V gave up 1 base and J gave up 3 bases; unmatched junction bases: 8. The CDR3 sequence: CATSRGRILAGTDTQYF. As DNA, the CDR3 is TGTGCCACCAGCAGAGGCCGGATACTAGCGGGTACAGATACGCAGTATTTT.

On this clonotype: This clone may be a read error of a much larger clone one base away. The rearrangement joins TRBV11-2 to TRBJ2-1; 12 nucleotides line up with TRBD2. The CDR3 totals 15 residues. The V gene's germline CDR1 is SGHAT and CDR2 FQNNGV. V shed 1 base, J shed 10 bases, and the junction held 5 bases outside the gene matches. The CDR3 DNA is TGTGCCAGCAGCTTAGGTCTAGCGGGAGGGCCCGAGCAGTTCTTC. Its protein product is CASSLGLAGGPEQFF.

This clonotype showed up many times. The rearrangement uses TRBV24-1 and TRBJ2-3; 9 nucleotides match TRBD2. From germline, CDR1 is KGHDR and CDR2 SFDVKD. The CDR3 covers 16 residues. V shed 4 bases and J 0 bases; nucleotides not matched to a gene: 4. The CDR3 DNA reads TGTGCCACCAGTGACTTCACTAGCGGGAGCACAGATACGCAGTATTTT. It encodes CATSDFTSGSTDTQYF.

This clonotype has a count of ten or more. The chain recombines TRBV9 with TRBJ1-2, with 10 positions matching TRBD1. Trimming removed 0 bases from V and 4 bases from J; junction bases left unmatched: 3. The CDR3 is 15 amino acids. Germline lookup yields CDR1 SGDLS and CDR2 YYNGEE. DNA for the CDR3: TGTGCCAGCAGCGTAGGCGACAGGGGGCCCTATGGCTACACCTTC. It encodes CASSVGDRGPYGYTF.

This clonotype occurred many times. The rearrangement uses TRBV6-1 and TRBJ2-1, with D possibly being TRBD1 or TRBD2 (5 bases each). The ends were cut back, 7 bases at V and 10 bases at J, with 20 bases in the middle. The CDR3 has 14 amino acids. Germline V gene sequence: CDR1 MNHNS, CDR2 SASEGT. In DNA form, the CDR3 reads TGTGCCAGCACGGACTGGCTACCCCGGGACGAGCAGTTCTTC. Translating gives CASTDWLPRDEQFF.

This clonotype was seen many times. V is TRBV2 and J is TRBJ1-1, with TRBD1 identical over 10 bases. The germline V gene has CDR1 SNHLY and CDR2 FYNNEI. With 6 bases clipped from V and 0 bases from J, the junction kept 4 bases outside the gene matches. The CDR3 is 15 amino acids. CDR3 coding DNA: TGTGCCAGCAGGGACAGGGGGACGGTGAACACTGAAGCTTTCTTT. It specifies CASRDRGTVNTEAFF.

This clonotype was counted only a few times. The chain uses TRBV6-1 and TRBJ1-5; D is perhaps TRBD1 (5 bases). The CDR3 is 16 residues long. V lost 4 bases to trimming and J lost 7 bases, with 20 bases between them. CDR1 MNHNS and CDR2 SASEGT come from the germline V gene. CDR3 amino acids: CASSGPLGGGRQPQHF. The CDR3 nucleotides are TGTGCCAGCAGTGGACCCTTGGGGGGGGGGAGGCAGCCCCAGCATTTT.

Ten or more counts support this clonotype. The genes are TRBV20-1 and TRBJ2-7; 9 nucleotides align to TRBD2. Per germline, CDR1 DFQATT and CDR2 SNEGSKA (reference sequence). V lost 3 bases and J lost 0; bases outside the gene matches: 15. There are 18 residues in the CDR3. The CDR3 protein is CSARPRATSGPSSYEQYF. In nucleotides, the CDR3 is TGCAGTGCTAGGCCGCGCGCGACTAGCGGCCCGAGCTCCTACGAGCAGTACTTC.

This clonotype was recorded many times. The chain is built from TRBV7-9 and TRBJ2-1; 8 nucleotides match TRBD2. CDR1 and CDR2 (germline): SEHNR, FQNEAQ (reference sequence). V gave up 7 bases and J gave up 0 bases; unmatched junction bases: 5. The CDR3 loop spans 15 amino acids. CDR3 residues: CASTGTSLSYNEQFF. The CDR3 DNA follows: TGTGCCAGCACCGGGACTAGTCTCTCCTACAATGAGCAGTTCTTC.

This clonotype was observed many times. The chain employs TRBV2 and TRBJ2-6; no reliable D call. Trimming left V 7 bases short and J 0 bases short, with 13 bases between. Germline V gives CDR1 SNHLY, CDR2 FYNNEI. This CDR3 is 16 amino acids long. The CDR3 nucleotides are TGTGCCAGCAATCCTAACATCGTCTCTGGGGCCAACGTCCTGACTTTC. Encoded protein: CASNPNIVSGANVLTF.

This clonotype showed up many times. The rearrangement joins TRBV18 to TRBJ1-5; possible D gene TRBD1, 5 bases. Germline CDR1 reads KGHSH; CDR2 reads LQKENI. This CDR3 contains 13 residues. V was clipped by 8 bases and J by 4 bases, with 12 bases between them. The CDR3 nucleotides read TGTGCCAGCAGCCCCGGGGGGAATCAGCCCCAGCATTTT. It is translated as CASSPGGNQPQHF.

This clonotype was seen repeatedly, ten times or more. V is TRBV3-1 and J is TRBJ2-2; 8 bases map to TRBD1. V shed 1 base and J 3 bases; nucleotides not matched to a gene: 13. This CDR3 is built from 19 residues. CDR1 and CDR2 (germline): LGHDT, YNNKEL (reference sequence). The CDR3 DNA reads as TGTGCCAGCAGCCAAGCCGGGGACAGGTTCTTTTCCCACACCGGGGAGCTGTTTTTT. It codes for CASSQAGDRFFSHTGELFF.

This clonotype appeared a few times. The chain employs TRBV19 and TRBJ1-6, with D unresolved. The CDR3 is made up of 13 amino acids. Germline V CDR1 and CDR2: LNHDA, SQIVND (reference sequence). Trimming left V 3 bases short and J 10 bases short, with 10 bases between. The CDR3 region is CASSIPLRSPLHF. Here the CDR3 DNA reads TGTGCCAGTAGTATCCCCCTACGGTCACCCCTCCACTTT.

This clonotype has just a few counts. The chain is built from TRBV10-3 and TRBJ1-5; possibly TRBD1 for D (5 bases). CDR1 is ENHRY, CDR2 SYGVKD, per germline. With 5 bases removed from V and 9 bases from J, the gap between germline ends came to 17 bases. The CDR3 has 14 residues. The CDR3 reads CAISKDRGARPQHF. CDR3 nucleotide sequence: TGTGCCATCAGTAAAGACAGAGGAGCGCGGCCCCAGCATTTT.

The sample holds a few counts of this clonotype. The CDR3 region has the DNA TGCGCCAGCAGCCGAGATCGGACAGGGAGCTACTCTGGGGCCAACGTCCTGACTTTC. It codes for CASSRDRTGSYSGANVLTF. This chain uses TRBV5-1 with TRBJ2-6; 8 bases map to TRBD1. CDR1 SGHRS and CDR2 YFSETQ come from the germline V gene. V lost 4 bases and J lost 0; bases outside the gene matches: 12. The CDR3 has 19 residues. Full variable domain (missing parts from reference TRBV5-1 and TRBJ2-6): KAGVTQTPRYLIKTRGQQVTLSCSPISGHRSVSWYQQTPGQGLQFLFEYFSETQRNKGNFPGRFSGRQFSNSRSEMNVSTLELGDSALYLCASSRDRTGSYSGANVLTFGAGSRLTVL.

This chain links TRBV7-2 with TRBJ1-1; D ambiguous. Germline CDR1 SGHTA, CDR2 FQGNSA. The CDR3 consists of 14 residues. V dropped 3 bases and J dropped 0 bases, with 8 bases sitting between them. CDR3 protein: CASSFGFMNTEAFF. In DNA, the CDR3 is TGTGCCAGCAGCTTCGGATTCATGAACACTGAAGCTTTCTTT.

This clonotype was recorded many times. The chain is built from TRBV5-1 and TRBJ2-1; D uncertain. The germline V gene has CDR1 SGHRS and CDR2 YFSETQ. This CDR3 has 12 residues. Trimming removed 0 bases at V and 9 bases at J, with 7 bases between. CDR3 loop: CASSLAKGEQFF. CDR3 bases: TGCGCCAGCAGCTTGGCCAAGGGTGAGCAGTTCTTC. Full variable domain (rest looked up from reference TRBV5-1 and TRBJ2-1): KAGVTQTPRYLIKTRGQQVTLSCSPISGHRSVSWYQQTPGQGLQFLFEYFSETQRNKGNFPGRFSGRQFSNSRSEMNVSTLELGDSALYLCASSLAKGEQFFGPGTRLTVL.